This T cell receptor beta chain was identified during a study of CD8 T cells in ankylosing spondylitis. TCRdb re-called the 5' RACE reads with MiXCR, one entry per CDR3 protein. The sample contains approximately 440,000 distinct CDR3 sequences, approximately 17% of which appear only once. Study results and caveats: The study looked at matched synovial fluid samples from ankylosing spondylitis patients. Disease-linked clones were reported to be significantly enriched there. There was a TCR beta motif, made of eight highly homologous variants, that appeared characteristic of ankylosing spondylitis blood.

In the case of this clonotype: As yet, its antigen is unknown.

V gave up 0 bases and J gave up 0 bases; unmatched junction bases: 4. The CDR3 contains 16 residues. CDR1 LGHNA and CDR2 YNFKEQ come from the germline V gene. The sample consisted of blood, either unsorted or a sorted T cell fraction (not recorded which). The receptor was isolated from a male donor with ankylosing spondylitis. V usage is TRBV4-2 and J usage is TRBJ2-7; TRBD1 agrees at 8 bases. In DNA form, the CDR3 reads TGTGCCAGCAGCCAAGACGGGGACAGGCTCTCCTACGAGCAGTACTTC. It encodes CASSQDGDRLSYEQYF.